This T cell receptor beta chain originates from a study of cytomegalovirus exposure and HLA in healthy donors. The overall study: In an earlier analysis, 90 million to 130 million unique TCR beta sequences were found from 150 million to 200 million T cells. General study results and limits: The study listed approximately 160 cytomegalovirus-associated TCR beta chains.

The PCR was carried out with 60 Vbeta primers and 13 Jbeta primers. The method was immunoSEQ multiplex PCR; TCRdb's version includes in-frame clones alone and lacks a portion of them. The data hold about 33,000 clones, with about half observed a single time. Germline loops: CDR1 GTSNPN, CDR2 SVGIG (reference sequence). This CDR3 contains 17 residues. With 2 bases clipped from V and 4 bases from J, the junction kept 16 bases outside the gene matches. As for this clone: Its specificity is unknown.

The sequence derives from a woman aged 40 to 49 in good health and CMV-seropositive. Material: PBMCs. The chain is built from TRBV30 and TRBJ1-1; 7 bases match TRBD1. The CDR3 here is CAWSHSPRQGRVTEAFF. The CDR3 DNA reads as TGTGCCTGGAGTCATAGCCCGCGACAGGGAAGGGTCACTGAAGCTTTCTTT. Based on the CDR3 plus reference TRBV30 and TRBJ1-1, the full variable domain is SQTIHQWPATLVQPVGSPLSLECTVEGTSNPNLYWYRQAAGRGLQLLFYSVGIGQISSEVPQNLSASRPQDRQFILSSKKLLLSDSGFYLCAWSHSPRQGRVTEAFFGQGTRLTVV.